These T cell receptor beta chains were read from a single sample in a study of blood T cell repertoires in COVID-19. Here immunoSEQ multiplex PCR was the method, and the copy in TCRdb shows in-frame clones only, minus some. The sample gives 350,000 or so clones, roughly nine tenths of which show up once; roughly 3.9% is in the top ten. Sample: peripheral blood. The origin of the receptors is a woman aged 55-70 years with COVID-19, enrolled during active disease. Both conserved end residues are part of each CDR3. A clone size is listed for some rows: how often the clone was seen (once, few, many), or a class if it is expanded.

TRBJ2-1 | TRBV9 | 21 | NA | CASSAGRAGDRGRGSYNEQFF
TRBJ2-1 | TRBV5-1 | 18 | once | CASSPGLGQGAAYNEQFF
TRBJ2-5 | TRBV7-3 | 17 | NA | CASSPRGSPGYQETQYF
TRBJ2-7 | TRBV13 | 15 | NA | CASSLGARGTYEQYF
TRBJ2-3 | TRBV24-1 | 14 | NA | CATSVGTLTDTQYF
TRBJ2-1 | TRBV19 | 17 | NA | CASSIGLGGGPYNEQFF
TRBJ2-1 | TRBV6-5 | 14 | NA | CASSYSDRGNEQFF
TRBJ2-1 | TRBV7-3 | 15 | NA | CASSLDGQANNEQFF
TRBJ2-4 | TRBV29-1 | 18 | NA | CSVKDGLDKILAKNIQYF
TRBJ1-2 | TRBV7-9 | 15 | once | CASSLGQAANYGYTF
TRBJ1-2 | TRBV5-8 | 12 | few | CASQGANYGYTF
TRBJ1-1 | TRBV6-6 | 13 | NA | CASSLRSGTEAFF
TRBJ2-7 | TRBV25-1 | 14 | NA | CASSETGHSYEQYF
TRBJ1-3 | TRBV4-1 | 16 | NA | CASSQDLGPPGNTIYF
TRBJ2-2 | TRBV7-3 | 14 | NA | CASSQKLNTGELFF
TRBJ2-7 | TRBV28 | 14 | NA | CATHGHQPIYEQYF
TRBJ1-5 | TRBV6-6 | 16 | once | CASSPGDRASNQPQHF
TRBJ1-2 | TRBV18 | 15 | NA | CASSLDEGASYGYTF
TRBJ2-5 | TRBV6-5 | 14 | NA | CASSYKAGQETQYF
TRBJ1-5 | TRBV6-1 | 15 | NA | CASRVGIQGNQPQHF
TRBJ1-4 | TRBV25-1 | 15 | few | CASSETTGLREKLFF
TRBJ1-1 | TRBV6-6 | 14 | NA | CASSLGHENTEAFF
TRBJ1-5 | TRBV2 | 14 | NA | CASSSDRAYQPQHF
TRBJ1-2 | TRBV25-1 | 18 | NA | CASSAGTGGLYRNYGYTF
TRBJ2-2 | TRBV29-1 | 15 | NA | CSVGQQGGNTGELFF
TRBJ2-7 | TRBV20-1 | 14 | NA | CSASLGRNPYEQYF
TRBJ2-6 | TRBV7-9 | 16 | NA | CASSEAGPSGANVLTF
TRBJ1-2 | TRBV10-3 | 16 | NA | CAISEPGAQQGGGYTF
TRBJ1-2 | TRBV12-3/TRBV12-4 | 12 | NA | CASSFGQYGYTF
TRBJ1-1 | TRBV7-8 | 14 | NA | CASSVGGLNTEAFF
TRBJ1-6 | TRBV2 | 16 | NA | CASSETSTGGNSPLHF
TRBJ2-7 | TRBV7-3 | 13 | NA | CASSLIQGYEQYF
TRBJ1-2 | TRBV6-4 | 14 | NA | CASSPSGAGYGYTF
TRBJ1-1 | TRBV6-5 | 16 | NA | CASSYSSSRWYTEAFF
TRBJ2-7 | TRBV7-9 | 12 | NA | CASSRTGYEQYF
TRBJ1-5 | TRBV21-1 | 18 | NA | CASSKGAAFRYSNQPQHF
TRBJ1-2 | TRBV28 | 15 | NA | CATLGQGAGFYGYTF
TRBJ2-1 | TRBV24-1 | 16 | NA | CATSEAIAGGNNEQFF
TRBJ1-2 | TRBV14 | 12 | NA | CASSRQGHGYTF
TRBJ1-2 | TRBV5-1 | 14 | NA | CASSLEGANYGYTF
TRBJ2-7 | TRBV19 | 14 | NA | CASSIRQGAGEQYF
TRBJ2-7 | TRBV4-1 | 17 | NA | CASSRQVGGESSYEQYF
TRBJ1-1 | TRBV5-4 | 16 | NA | CASSLDLTAGDTEAFF
TRBJ2-2 | TRBV2 | 15 | NA | CASSRQGANTGELFF
TRBJ2-7 | TRBV4-1 | 15 | NA | CASSQSGTASYEQYF
TRBJ2-3 | TRBV20-1 | 17 | NA | CSASGPPGQEGRDTQYF
TRBJ2-1 | TRBV6-4 | 14 | few | CASSVIAGMAEQFF
TRBJ2-7 | TRBV30 | 13 | NA | CAWSSDRGYEQYF
TRBJ2-5 | TRBV5-1 | 12 | NA | CASSPGGETQYF
TRBJ2-7 | TRBV13 | 15 | NA | CASSSRGDSSYEQYF
TRBJ1-2 | TRBV5-6 | 18 | many | CASSLGLRGTLRNYGYTF
TRBJ2-7 | TRBV18 | 14 | NA | CASSPGLASYEQYF